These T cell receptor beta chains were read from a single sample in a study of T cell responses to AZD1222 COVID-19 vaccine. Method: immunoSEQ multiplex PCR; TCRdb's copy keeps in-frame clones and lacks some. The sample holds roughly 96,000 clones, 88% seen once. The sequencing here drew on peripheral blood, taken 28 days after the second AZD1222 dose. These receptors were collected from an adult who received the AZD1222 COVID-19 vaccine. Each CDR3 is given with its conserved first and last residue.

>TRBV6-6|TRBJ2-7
CASSPGVMDYEQYF
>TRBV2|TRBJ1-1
CASSDLGYGNTEAFF
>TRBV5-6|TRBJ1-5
CASSSARQGIGGGNQPQHF
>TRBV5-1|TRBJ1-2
CASSLDGSLYFNYGYTF
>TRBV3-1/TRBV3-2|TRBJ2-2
CASSQEGEAGELFF
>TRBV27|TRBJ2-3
CASSLLDHTDTQYF
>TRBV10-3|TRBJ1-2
CAISINYGYTF
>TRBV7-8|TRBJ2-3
CASSTLGRGRRTDTQYF
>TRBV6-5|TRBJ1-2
CASSWRRIDGYTF
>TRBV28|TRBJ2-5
CASSFRQGGETQYF
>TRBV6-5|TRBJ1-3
CASSRTGLGNTIYF
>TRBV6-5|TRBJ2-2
CASSTPGQITGELFF
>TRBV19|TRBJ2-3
CASRFTGDGTDTQYF
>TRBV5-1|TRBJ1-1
CASSSDGQGNTEAFF
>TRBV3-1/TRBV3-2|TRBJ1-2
CASSQAEIANYGYTF
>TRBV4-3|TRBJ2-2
CASSPFTIIAGTNTGELFF
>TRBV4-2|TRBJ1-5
CASSQDGQGNQPQHF
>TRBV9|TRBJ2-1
CASSVATHNEQFF
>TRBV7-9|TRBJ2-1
CASTIVVQREIYEQFF
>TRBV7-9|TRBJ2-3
CASSLASGADTQYF
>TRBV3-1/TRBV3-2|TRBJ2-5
CASSLAGERETQYF
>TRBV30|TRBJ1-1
CATGAPIEAFF
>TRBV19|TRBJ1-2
CASNTGVGYTF
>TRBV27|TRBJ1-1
CASRYRELTEAFF
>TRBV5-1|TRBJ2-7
CASSFQGGAFPYEQYF
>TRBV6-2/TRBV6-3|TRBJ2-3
CASSKRGALGTDTQYF
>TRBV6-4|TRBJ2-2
CASSVTNTGELFF
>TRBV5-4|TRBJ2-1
CASSSDLDEQFF
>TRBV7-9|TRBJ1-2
CASSGQGNGYTF
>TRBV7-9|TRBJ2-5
CASSSGPSGAPTQYF
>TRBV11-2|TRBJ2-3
CASSLAADTQYF
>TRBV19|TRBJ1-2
CASSGDRVGDGYTF
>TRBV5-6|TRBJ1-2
CASSFGQANYGYTF
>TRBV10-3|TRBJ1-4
CAISESEDRGPREKLFF
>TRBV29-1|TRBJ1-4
CSAKSGFGEKLFF